A selection of T cell receptor beta chains follows, all from one sample in a study of T cell changes during pregnancy in multiple sclerosis. Produced via immunoSEQ multiplex PCR; TCRdb's table is partial and in-frame only. The sample carries 36,000 or so clones, about 91% recorded once. This specimen was CD8+ T cells from peripheral blood mononuclear cells, taken in the third trimester of pregnancy. These receptor sequences come from a female donor with multiple sclerosis, enrolled in a pregnancy study. The CDR3 runs from the conserved cysteine through the conserved F or W. Fields, in order: J gene, V gene, D gene, clone size, CDR3 DNA, CDR3 protein. D genes are given only for firm matches. Clone size is stated in some rows and not others, as once, few, many or a class when expanded.

J gene: TRBJ2-7
V gene: TRBV7-2
D gene: TRBD2
clone size: -
CDR3 DNA: TGTGCCAGCAGAGGACTAGCGGGGGGGCCTTACGAGCAGTACTTC
CDR3 protein: CASRGLAGGPYEQYF

J gene: TRBJ1-1
V gene: TRBV5-1
D gene: TRBD1
clone size: -
CDR3 DNA: TGCGCCAGCAGCTTGCGCAGGGGGATGAACACTGAAGCTTTCTTT
CDR3 protein: CASSLRRGMNTEAFF

J gene: TRBJ2-3
V gene: TRBV28
D gene: TRBD1
clone size: -
CDR3 DNA: TGTGCCAGCAGGCCGGGACAGCACTTCACAGATACGCAGTATTTT
CDR3 protein: CASRPGQHFTDTQYF

J gene: TRBJ2-3
V gene: TRBV4-3
D gene: -
clone size: -
CDR3 DNA: TGCGCCAGCAGCCATCCACTAGAAAGAAGGAAAACAGATACGCAGTATTTT
CDR3 protein: CASSHPLERRKTDTQYF

J gene: TRBJ2-1
V gene: TRBV9
D gene: TRBD2
clone size: once
CDR3 DNA: TGTGCCAGCAGCAGAGACGATCTAGCGGGGGCTTACAATGAGCAGTTCTTC
CDR3 protein: CASSRDDLAGAYNEQFF

J gene: TRBJ2-1
V gene: TRBV6-4
D gene: TRBD2
clone size: -
CDR3 DNA: TGTGCCAGCAGTGACTCCCCCGGGGGGGGCTACAATGAGCAGTTCTTC
CDR3 protein: CASSDSPGGGYNEQFF

J gene: TRBJ1-2
V gene: TRBV7-8
D gene: TRBD1
clone size: -
CDR3 DNA: TGTGCCAGCAAAACCGGGACAGGGTACGATGGCTACACCTTC
CDR3 protein: CASKTGTGYDGYTF

J gene: TRBJ1-5
V gene: TRBV30
D gene: -
clone size: -
CDR3 DNA: TGTGCCTGGAGTGTATACCGGGTTAGCAATCAGCCCCAGCATTTT
CDR3 protein: CAWSVYRVSNQPQHF

J gene: TRBJ2-7
V gene: TRBV7-3
D gene: TRBD1
clone size: -
CDR3 DNA: TGTGCCAGCAGCTTGGGACAGGGTCGTCACGAGCAGTACTTC
CDR3 protein: CASSLGQGRHEQYF

J gene: TRBJ2-1
V gene: TRBV2
D gene: -
clone size: -
CDR3 DNA: TGTGCCAGTTTCGGGGGTCCCGTGGACAATGAGCAGTTCTTC
CDR3 protein: CASFGGPVDNEQFF

J gene: TRBJ2-1
V gene: TRBV28
D gene: -
clone size: once
CDR3 DNA: TGTGCCAGCAGCGATTTAGGAGGGAATGAGCAGTTCTTC
CDR3 protein: CASSDLGGNEQFF

J gene: TRBJ1-1
V gene: TRBV30
D gene: TRBD1
clone size: -
CDR3 DNA: TGTGCCCGGGCGGGACAGGGGAGGAACACTGAAGCTTTCTTT
CDR3 protein: CARAGQGRNTEAFF

J gene: TRBJ2-7
V gene: TRBV9
D gene: TRBD1
clone size: -
CDR3 DNA: TGTGCCAGCAGCCAGGACAGGAACTCCTACGAGCAGTACTTC
CDR3 protein: CASSQDRNSYEQYF

J gene: TRBJ2-1
V gene: TRBV9
D gene: -
clone size: -
CDR3 DNA: TGTGCCAGCAGCACCCGAGATGAGCAGTTCTTC
CDR3 protein: CASSTRDEQFF

J gene: TRBJ2-7
V gene: TRBV28
D gene: -
clone size: once
CDR3 DNA: TGTGCCAGCAGTTTAGCTCAGGGTGGTTTCGAGCAGTACTTC
CDR3 protein: CASSLAQGGFEQYF

J gene: TRBJ2-3
V gene: TRBV7-8
D gene: TRBD2
clone size: -
CDR3 DNA: TGTGCCAGCAGCTTAAGACTAGCGGGGAACACAGATACGCAGTATTTT
CDR3 protein: CASSLRLAGNTDTQYF

J gene: TRBJ2-7
V gene: TRBV18
D gene: TRBD1
clone size: -
CDR3 DNA: TGTGCCAGCTCACCATTCCGGGACAGGGGTTACGAGCAGTACTTC
CDR3 protein: CASSPFRDRGYEQYF

J gene: TRBJ2-1
V gene: TRBV13
D gene: TRBD2
clone size: -
CDR3 DNA: TGTGCCAGCAGCACTACTAGCGGAGCGAACAATGAGCAGTTCTTC
CDR3 protein: CASSTTSGANNEQFF

J gene: TRBJ2-3
V gene: TRBV5-1
D gene: -
clone size: -
CDR3 DNA: TGCGCCAGCAGCAGGACCGGAGGGCCCGCAGATACGCAGTATTTT
CDR3 protein: CASSRTGGPADTQYF

J gene: TRBJ2-1
V gene: TRBV29-1
D gene: -
clone size: -
CDR3 DNA: TGCGCGCTTGAGCTAGTGAACTACAATGAGCAGTTCTTC
CDR3 protein: CALELVNYNEQFF

J gene: TRBJ2-5
V gene: TRBV7-9
D gene: -
clone size: -
CDR3 DNA: TGTGCCAGCAGCTGGACAGAAAGGGGGGGTTTAACCCAGTACTTC
CDR3 protein: CASSWTERGGLTQYF

J gene: TRBJ2-1
V gene: TRBV29-1
D gene: -
clone size: -
CDR3 DNA: TGCAGCGCCTTTGGGGGGAATTACAATGAGCAGTTCTTC
CDR3 protein: CSAFGGNYNEQFF

J gene: TRBJ1-1
V gene: TRBV7-2
D gene: -
clone size: -
CDR3 DNA: TGTGCCAGCAGCTCCCCGGGAAATCAGAACACTGAAGCTTTCTTT
CDR3 protein: CASSSPGNQNTEAFF

J gene: TRBJ2-7
V gene: TRBV19
D gene: TRBD2
clone size: -
CDR3 DNA: TGTGCCAGTAGTTATGGATCCGGGGGGAAAGGCTACGAGCAGTACTTC
CDR3 protein: CASSYGSGGKGYEQYF

J gene: TRBJ1-2
V gene: TRBV29-1
D gene: -
clone size: -
CDR3 DNA: TGCAGCGCACCAGAGGCCTGGAGCTATGGCTACACCTTC
CDR3 protein: CSAPEAWSYGYTF

J gene: TRBJ1-1
V gene: TRBV27
D gene: -
clone size: -
CDR3 DNA: TGTGCCAGCAGATCCTGGGCCAGGGCAACTGAAGCTTTCTTT
CDR3 protein: CASRSWARATEAFF

J gene: TRBJ1-1
V gene: TRBV5-1
D gene: TRBD1
clone size: few
CDR3 DNA: TGCGCCAGCAGCCTCCGGGAGTTTACCGGGACAGGGGGCACTGAAGCTTTCTTT
CDR3 protein: CASSLREFTGTGGTEAFF

J gene: TRBJ2-1
V gene: TRBV7-8
D gene: TRBD2
clone size: -
CDR3 DNA: TGTGCCAGCATGACTAGCCCCTCCTACAATGAGCAGTTCTTC
CDR3 protein: CASMTSPSYNEQFF

J gene: TRBJ2-7
V gene: TRBV19
D gene: -
clone size: -
CDR3 DNA: TGTGCCAGTAGTATAGGAGTGGGAGTCTACGAGCAGTACTTC
CDR3 protein: CASSIGVGVYEQYF

J gene: TRBJ1-1
V gene: TRBV4-3
D gene: -
clone size: -
CDR3 DNA: TGCGCCAGCAGCCAAGATCCGAGCATGAACACTGAAGCTTTCTTT
CDR3 protein: CASSQDPSMNTEAFF

J gene: TRBJ2-7
V gene: TRBV6-5
D gene: -
clone size: once
CDR3 DNA: TGTGCCAGCAGTTCCCTATCCTACGAGCAGTACTTC
CDR3 protein: CASSSLSYEQYF

J gene: TRBJ1-2
V gene: TRBV27
D gene: TRBD1
clone size: -
CDR3 DNA: TGTGCCAGCAGGCCACGGACAGGGTGGGCCTATGGCTACACCTTC
CDR3 protein: CASRPRTGWAYGYTF